Included here is one TCR beta chain sequence, with context. Its antigen is still unknown. The sample holds no much larger clone one base away, and base qualities are not on file. Donors were healthy HIV-negative adults with no recently reported acute infections or vaccinations. Every donor was a Caucasian adult living in Nashville, Tennessee, USA. CD4+ T cells were enriched through magnetic negative selection, after which naive cells were positively selected on CD45RA and the remaining negative fraction served as the memory subset. Blood was collected by leukapheresis, and PBMCs were isolated by Ficoll-Histopaque density gradient centrifugation and then cryopreserved in liquid nitrogen vapor phase. Analytical flow cytometry was used to check the purity and quantity of each magnetically sorted T cell population. Each sorted fraction had its genomic DNA isolated and then quantified by UV absorbance on a Nanodrop 2000c.

This entry comes from a study of shared clonotypes between healthy human individuals (dated by TCRdb to 2018 to 2020). Study-wide context: The cohort comprised a couple of women and a few men aged 18 to 49 years. Different laboratories and diverse techniques were used to prepare libraries and sequence TCR repertoires, to increase sequencing depth and limit assay-specific biases. Each donor's leukapheresis produced roughly between about 0.9 and 9.5 billion PBMCs. For each donor, three plates each were used for CD4 naive and CD4 memory, two plates were used for CD8 naive, and one plate was used for CD8 memory. To estimate repertoire size and how much clonotype sharing occurs between individuals, the study deeply sequenced the blood TCR repertoires of roughly 5 healthy adults. Broader findings and caveats from the paper: Naive subsets generally had larger estimated clonotype richness than memory subsets did. Sharing across several donors was observed for around 4.8% of naive CD4, about 3.2% of naive CD8, about 2.3% of memory CD4, and 0.4% of memory CD8 clonotypes. Rarefaction of sorted-subset datasets indicated incomplete sequencing despite the large sequencing depth. Pairwise subsampling indicated that sequencing depth was expected to affect the degree of clonotype sharing among donors. Sampling was restricted to blood, and TCR repertoires in tissues likely differ from the TCR repertoires found in blood. The small number of donors limited the genetic and exposure-history diversity represented. Compared with non-shared clonotypes, clonotypes shared by all four sorted-subset donors had higher generation probabilities.

Using the deep immunoSEQ assay, TCR CDR3 regions were amplified from genomic DNA by multiplex PCR. Extracted genomic DNA from each cell subset was spread evenly across all wells of several immunoSEQ 96-well plates, with each plate serving as a replicate. For sorted subsets, around 0.2 ug of genomic DNA, equivalent to 25,000 to 35,000 T cell genomes, went into each replicate PCR. Purified libraries were quantified with a Qubit 3.0 fluorometer, sized on a Bioanalyzer 2100, and re-quantified with the KAPA Library Quantification kit. Every immunoSEQ 96-well plate was sequenced on a separate single-read 150-cycle Illumina NextSeq 550 flow cell. In the source study's methods: Because the immunoSEQ output included only junctional sequences and no quality scores, the filtering could not be the same as the filtering used for full-length reads. To assign V/J genes and CDR3, sequences were annotated using PyIR, a Python wrapper for IgBLAST v1.9, with IMGT germline references. Reads were removed for weak V/J assignments (E-value above 1e-6), missing CDR3, stop codons, out-of-frame junctions, or ambiguous translated residues. V3J clonotypes were defined as sequences sharing the same inferred V gene, J gene, and CDR3 amino acid sequence. Percentage overlap between repertoires was calculated by dividing the number of shared unique clonotypes by the size of the smaller repertoire. Richness of each repertoire was evaluated using RTK rarefaction, the Chao1 estimator, and Recon v2.1 estimates of unobserved clonotypes. Generation probabilities were computed with OLGA for all TCRbeta clonotypes obtained by the gDNA method from several donors. The clones in this table, taken by TCRdb from immuneACCESS, are in-frame only. Not every clone is retained; where verified, under half of the shortfall comes from an unresolved V gene, and the cause of the rest is unknown. The DNA was the basis for D and trimming; V, J and clone size are from that table. This sample is represented by 2.3 million or so clones; approximately 95% of them were singletons. The ten largest account for 0.39% of the sample.

Input material: naive CD4+ T cells from PBMCs. What the cell subset or site label conveys for this sample: CD45RA+ positively selected. The origin of this receptor is a man between 18 and 29 years old in good health. Some clones in this sample may be carry-over from other donors' samples.

The nucleotides are TGCGCCAGCACTGAAGGCCTTCAAAACATTCAGTACTTC. This encodes CASTEGLQNIQYF. The chain is assembled from TRBV5-1 and TRBJ2-4; a confident D gene designation cannot be given. The CDR3 has 13 amino acids, counting the end cysteine and phenylalanine. Here the CDR3 DNA is all that survives: 39 bases in frame from base 1. Trimming takes 6 bases from V and 5 bases from J, and the germline ends sit 12 bases apart. For CDR1 and CDR2, the germline V gene lists SGHRS and YFSETQ. The CDR3, completed at both ends by the reference TRBV5-1 and TRBJ2-4 genes, gives the full variable domain KAGVTQTPRYLIKTRGQQVTLSCSPISGHRSVSWYQQTPGQGLQFLFEYFSETQRNKGNFPGRFSGRQFSNSRSEMNVSTLELGDSALYLCASTEGLQNIQYFGAGTRLSVL.